These 9 T cell receptor beta chains share one sample of origin, sequenced in a study of blood T cells in healthy people across ages. Combining a sample-barcoded 5' primer with a J-beta primer mix, a second PCR ran for about 7 to 11 cycles. TCRdb passed the 5' RACE reads through MiXCR, listing each CDR3 protein once. Of hundreds of thousands of distinct CDR3 sequences in the sample, 32% were seen once. Source material: blood. These receptors all stem from an elderly woman in good health.

Only a few counts were recorded for this clonotype. The chain couples TRBV3-1 to TRBJ1-2; 8 nucleotides agree with TRBD1. Losses at the gene ends were 1 base for V and 8 bases for J; bases not matched to a gene: 6. CDR1 LGHDT and CDR2 YNNKEL come from the germline V gene (reference sequence). This CDR3 has 14 residues. In nucleotides, the CDR3 is TGTGCCAGCAGCCAAGGGCAGGGGGCTTGGGGCTACACCTTC. It encodes CASSQGQGAWGYTF.

The chain is built from TRBV7-2 and TRBJ2-7; TRBD2 aligns across 8 bases. V shed 5 bases and J 6 bases; nucleotides not matched to a gene: 9. The germline CDR1 and CDR2 sequences are SGHTA and FQGNSA. This CDR3 comprises 14 residues. CDR3 DNA sequence: TGTGCCAGCAGCGGAGACGGGACTAGTTCCGAGCAGTACTTC. Encoded protein: CASSGDGTSSEQYF.

This clonotype was observed at least ten times. This chain links TRBV6-6 with TRBJ1-5, with D perhaps matching TRBD1 (6 bases). There are 14 residues in the CDR3. Per germline, CDR1 MNHNY and CDR2 SVGAGI (reference sequence). The V end lost 3 bases, the J end lost 4 bases, and 10 bases lay between the germline ends. CDR3 sequence: CASSYGQGNQPQHF. The CDR3 DNA is TGTGCCAGCAGTTATGGGCAGGGGAATCAGCCCCAGCATTTT.

This clonotype was seen at least ten times. The chain joins TRBV30 to TRBJ2-1; TRBD2 might be the D (7 bases). The ends were cut back, 7 bases at V and 0 bases at J, with 16 bases in the middle. CDR3 length: 15 residues. Germline V lookup: CDR1 GTSNPN, CDR2 SVGIG (reference sequence). In nucleotides, the CDR3 is TGTGCCTCTAGGGCGGGGGCTAGCTCCTACAATGAGCAGTTCTTC. Translation: CASRAGASSYNEQFF.

Only a few counts were recorded for this clonotype. This chain links TRBV10-3 with TRBJ1-1; D remains ambiguous. Per germline, CDR1 ENHRY and CDR2 SYGVKD. V was trimmed by 6 bases and J by 0 bases, leaving 8 bases between them. The CDR3 loop spans 13 amino acids. The CDR3 sequence is CAISYRVNTEAFF. In nucleotides, the CDR3 is TGTGCCATCAGCTATCGGGTGAACACTGAAGCTTTCTTT.

The rearrangement uses TRBV20-1 and TRBJ1-2, with 8 positions matching TRBD1. The CDR3 contains 14 residues. V gave up 4 bases and J gave up 4 bases; unmatched junction bases: 8. In germline, CDR1 is DFQATT, CDR2 SNEGSKA (reference sequence). This CDR3 is CSATSGQGFYGYTF. CDR3 nucleotides: TGCAGTGCTACATCCGGACAGGGCTTCTATGGCTACACCTTC.

Remarks on this clonotype: A single base separates this from a much larger clone, so it may be a read error. The chain has TRBV20-1 and TRBJ2-1, with 11 positions matching TRBD2. CDR1 and CDR2 from the germline V gene are DFQATT and SNEGSKA (reference sequence). Trimming cost V 5 bases and J 6 bases; bases outside gene matches: 6. CDR3 size: 14 residues. The CDR3 protein is CSAWPSGGCNEQFF. The DNA for the CDR3 is TGCAGTGCTTGGCCTAGCGGGGGGTGCAATGAGCAGTTCTTC.

The table lists this clonotype with a few counts. The V and J genes are TRBV14 and TRBJ1-2; D may be TRBD1 (5 bases). The CDR3 sequence is 15 residues long. CDR1 is SGHDN, CDR2 FVKESK, per germline. Trimming took off 0 bases at V and 4 bases at J, with 12 bases between the two ends. The CDR3 region is CASSQDRAGSYGYTF. CDR3 DNA: TGTGCCAGCAGCCAAGATAGAGCAGGGTCCTATGGCTACACCTTC.

V usage is TRBV13 and J usage is TRBJ1-3; unclear D gene. There are 14 residues in the CDR3. V shed 4 bases and J shed 2 bases, with 9 bases lying between them. Germline CDR1 reads PRHDT; CDR2 reads FYEKMQ (reference sequence). CDR3 amino acids: CASSYTETGNTIYF. The CDR3 coding sequence is TGTGCCAGCAGCTATACAGAAACTGGAAACACCATATATTTT.